This is a list of T cell receptor beta chains from one sample in a study of molecular identifiers for immune sequencing clone quantification. TCRdb reprocessed the PCR reads with MiXCR, giving one entry per CDR3 protein. Counted here are 70,000 to 95,000 distinct CDR3 sequences, around 20% occurring once; the ten biggest clones make up 0.7% to 0.95%. Sequenced material: naive CD8+ T cells from blood, with Jurkat cell RNA spiked in. The receptors come from a human donor in good health. Some libraries in this study had Jurkat cell RNA spiked in. Each CDR3 is given with its conserved first and last residue. A D gene is named only where the DNA matches it firmly. Size is omitted from some rows. Given values are once, few, many or a class for expanded clones.

d_call | clone_size | j_call | v_call | cdr3_aa | cdr3_nt
TRBD1 | many | TRBJ2-3 | TRBV5-1 | CASSRTGPFAGNTDTQYF | TGCGCCAGCAGTCGGACAGGGCCCTTCGCGGGAAACACAGATACGCAGTATTTT
TRBD2 | many | TRBJ2-3 | TRBV12-3/TRBV12-4 | CASSFYPAGGRADTQYF | TGTGCCAGCAGTTTCTATCCGGCGGGGGGCCGGGCAGATACGCAGTATTTT
- | - | TRBJ2-2 | TRBV7-6 | CASSSSVEAGELFF | TGTGCCAGCAGCTCGTCCGTGGAAGCCGGGGAGCTGTTTTTT
- | - | TRBJ2-2 | TRBV19 | CASSPGRRSTGELFF | TGTGCCAGTAGTCCGGGACGTCGAAGCACCGGGGAGCTGTTTTTT
- | many | TRBJ1-4 | TRBV20-1 | CSARALGITNEKLFF | TGCAGTGCTAGAGCCCTAGGGATCACTAATGAAAAACTGTTTTTT
- | many | TRBJ1-5 | TRBV2 | CASSNRDSSNQPQHF | TGTGCCAGCAGTAACAGGGACTCGAGCAATCAGCCCCAGCATTTT
- | many | TRBJ2-4 | TRBV7-9 | CASSPPRKPNIQYF | TGTGCCAGCAGCCCACCCCGTAAACCAAACATTCAGTACTTC
- | few | TRBJ2-7 | TRBV27 | CASTLSYEQYF | TGTGCCAGCACCCTCTCCTACGAGCAGTACTTC
TRBD2 | many | TRBJ2-5 | TRBV7-9 | CASSPWGLAVAETQYF | TGTGCCAGCAGCCCATGGGGACTAGCGGTAGCGGAGACCCAGTACTTC
TRBD1 | many | TRBJ2-1 | TRBV4-3 | CASSQSTGSSYNEQFF | TGCGCCAGCAGCCAGTCGACAGGGAGCTCCTACAATGAGCAGTTCTTC
TRBD1 | - | TRBJ2-3 | TRBV18 | CASSPQGTYRGYTDTQYF | TGTGCCAGCTCACCACAAGGAACCTACAGGGGGTACACAGATACGCAGTATTTT
TRBD2 | many | TRBJ2-1 | TRBV4-1 | CASSQGLAGMKFF | TGCGCCAGCAGCCAAGGTTTAGCGGGAATGAAGTTCTTC
TRBD1 | many | TRBJ1-1 | TRBV27 | CASSPTGGSTEAFF | TGTGCCAGCAGCCCAACAGGGGGGTCCACTGAAGCTTTCTTT
- | many | TRBJ1-1 | TRBV7-6 | CASSLTGAEAFF | TGTGCCAGCAGCTTGACAGGCGCTGAAGCTTTCTTT
- | many | TRBJ1-1 | TRBV5-6 | CASSRLSWGKGTEAFF | TGTGCCAGCAGCCGCTTGTCCTGGGGAAAGGGCACTGAAGCTTTCTTT
- | many | TRBJ2-7 | TRBV4-1 | CASSQDWSGGEQYF | TGCGCCAGCAGCCAAGATTGGTCCGGGGGCGAGCAGTACTTC
- | many | TRBJ2-1 | TRBV27 | CASSPTDFSSSYNEQFF | TGTGCCAGCAGTCCGACGGACTTTTCGAGCTCCTACAATGAGCAGTTCTTC
TRBD1 | few | TRBJ2-1 | TRBV24-1 | CATSDVQDREDEQFF | TGTGCCACCAGTGATGTTCAGGACAGGGAGGATGAGCAGTTCTTC
- | many | TRBJ2-7 | TRBV24-1 | CATSDTGASEQYF | TGTGCCACCAGTGATACGGGAGCTAGCGAGCAGTACTTC
- | many | TRBJ1-1 | TRBV20-1 | CSARDRANTEAFF | TGCAGTGCTAGAGACAGGGCGAACACTGAAGCTTTCTTT
- | many | TRBJ2-5 | TRBV6-2/TRBV6-3 | CASSWEFSQETQYF | TGTGCCAGCAGTTGGGAGTTTAGCCAAGAGACCCAGTACTTC
- | many | TRBJ2-7 | TRBV28 | CASSLTPSYEQYF | TGTGCCAGCAGTTTAACACCCTCCTACGAGCAGTACTTC
TRBD2 | many | TRBJ2-2 | TRBV12-3/TRBV12-4 | CASSPLAGEDGELFF | TGTGCCAGCAGTCCACTAGCGGGGGAAGACGGGGAGCTGTTTTTT
- | many | TRBJ2-2 | TRBV20-1 | CSAREYGGTGELFF | TGCAGTGCTAGAGAGTATGGGGGCACCGGGGAGCTGTTTTTT
- | many | TRBJ2-1 | TRBV19 | CASSWGVSSYNEQFF | TGTGCCAGTAGCTGGGGGGTTAGCTCCTACAATGAGCAGTTCTTC
TRBD2 | many | TRBJ2-1 | TRBV28 | CASRTRIAGGPSFEQFF | TGTGCCAGCAGGACCCGCATTGCGGGAGGGCCCTCATTTGAGCAGTTCTTC
- | many | TRBJ1-1 | TRBV6-5 | CASSYWQGTTEAFF | TGTGCCAGCAGTTATTGGCAGGGGACCACTGAAGCTTTCTTT
TRBD2 | - | TRBJ2-3 | TRBV4-3 | CASSQEGSGGGGTDTRYF | TGCGCCAGCAGCCAAGAAGGATCTGGTGGCGGGGGGACCGATACGCGGTATTTT
TRBD1 | - | TRBJ2-1 | TRBV28 | CASSLMDRFGNYNEQFF | TGTGCCAGCAGTTTGATGGACAGGTTTGGGAATTACAATGAGCAGTTCTTC
- | many | TRBJ2-3 | TRBV10-2 | CASREGGSDTQYF | TGCGCCAGCAGGGAGGGAGGTTCAGATACGCAGTATTTT